This section outlines one T cell receptor (beta chain) sequence together with its context. Its antigen remains unidentified. Germline V lookup: CDR1 SGHAT, CDR2 FQNNGV. V lost 1 base to trimming and J lost 8 bases, with 12 bases between them. CDR3 length: 14 amino acids. This record belongs to a study of human T cells and chemical hapten exposure. Study at large: TCR yields differed between samples (mainly from small differences in pooled library volume). Overall study findings and caveats: TCRs at a frequency above 1 in 1000 stayed unchanged with DPC sensitization.

The authors extracted total RNA from unfractionated whole blood. In the library, unique molecular identifiers were attached to individual cDNA molecules. TCRdb re-derived calls from the 5' RACE reads in MiXCR, one entry per CDR3 protein. The sample lists fewer than 150,000 distinct CDR3 sequences; around 20% were seen once. The chain employs TRBV11-2 and TRBJ2-4; a weak D match, TRBD1 (5 bases). The TCR comes from a human donor in good health. The CDR3 region is CASSLGGRWDIQYF. In nucleotides, the CDR3 is TGTGCCAGCAGCTTAGGGGGCCGTTGGGACATTCAGTACTTC. The whole variable domain, remainder taken from reference TRBV11-2 and TRBJ2-4, is EAGVAQSPRYKIIEKRQSVAFWCNPISGHATLYWYQQILGQGPKLLIQFQNNGVVDDSQLPKDRFSAERLKGVDSTLKIQPAKLEDSAVYLCASSLGGRWDIQYFGAGTRLSVL.